Listed here are 5 T cell receptor beta chains from one sample, sequenced in a study of blood T cell repertoires in COVID-19. Clones were sequenced by immunoSEQ multiplex PCR, and TCRdb holds only the in-frame ones, with some missing. The table records about 26,000 clones, nearly 90% of them present only once. Sequencing was performed on peripheral blood. The receptors were gathered from a man aged 70-80 years with acute or convalescent COVID-19.

This clone has only one observation. The chain recombines TRBV9 with TRBJ2-7; 10 bases are a match to TRBD2. V was pared by 0 bases and J by 4 bases, with 10 bases of the junction left unmatched. Germline loops: CDR1 SGDLS, CDR2 YYNGEE. The CDR3 consists of 17 residues. Here the CDR3 DNA reads TGTGCCAGCAGCGTAGCTCCTAGCGGGAGAGGACAATACGAGCAGTACTTC. As protein: CASSVAPSGRGQYEQYF.

The V gene is TRBV5-4, the J gene TRBJ2-7, with D maybe TRBD2 (6 bases). Germline V gives CDR1 SGHNT, CDR2 YYREEE (reference sequence). The CDR3 runs 15 residues. The ends were cut back, 4 bases at V and 5 bases at J, with 19 bases in the middle. The CDR3 coding sequence is TGTGCCAGCAGCCTCCGGGTGGGAGGACCGCACGAGCAGTACTTC. Its translation: CASSLRVGGPHEQYF.

The gene calls are TRBV18 and TRBJ1-4; D is perhaps TRBD1 (5 bases). The CDR3 length is 13 residues. Between the trimmed V and J ends, which lost 6 bases and 8 bases, there was a span of 13 bases. Per the germline V gene, CDR1 is KGHSH and CDR2 is LQKENI. CDR3 in DNA: TGTGCCAGCTCTCCCAGGGTTGGCGAAAAACTGTTTTTT. Protein: CASSPRVGEKLFF.

The rearrangement links TRBV10-2 to TRBJ2-5; 14 bases match TRBD2. The length of the CDR3 is 14 residues. Losses at the gene ends were 6 bases for V and 3 bases for J; bases not matched to a gene: 0. The germline gives CDR1 WSHSY, CDR2 SAAADI. In DNA form, the CDR3 reads TGCGCCAGCAGGGGACTAGCGGGGGAAGAGACCCAGTACTTC. Protein sequence: CASRGLAGEETQYF.

The rearrangement uses TRBV10-3 and TRBJ2-3; TRBD1 aligns across 9 bases. The V gene end was trimmed by 2 bases and the J gene end by 1 base; junction bases not matched to a gene: 7. Germline-derived CDR1 and CDR2 are ENHRY and SYGVKD. This CDR3 contains 17 residues. The DNA for the CDR3 is TGTGCCATCAGTGAGAGGGACAGGGATTATGGCACAGATACGCAGTATTTT. It codes for CAISERDRDYGTDTQYF.